This T cell receptor beta chain stems from a study of T cell repertoires in cytomegalovirus infection. Study as a whole: CMV epitopes in the study were HLA-C-restricted (recently identified) and HLA-B-restricted (well studied). It can be stated that public TCR beta signatures indicated CMV infection as well as a matching HLA type. Points from the study as a whole: HLA-C-restricted CMV clonotypes gave the most frequent clonotype in two of eight donors.

Germline values: CDR1 DFQATT, CDR2 SNEGSKA (reference sequence). V lost 3 bases to trimming and J lost 4 bases, with 10 bases between them. The CDR3 totals 13 residues. MiXCR, applied by TCRdb to the reads, yields one record per CDR3 protein. Of some 500,000 distinct CDR3 sequences in the sample, about 33% are singletons; the top ten hold roughly 15%. Note on this clonotype: What it recognizes is unknown.

The sample in question was cultured PBMCs, obtained from culture after CMV antigen stimulation. The V gene is TRBV20-1, the J gene TRBJ1-5, with D possibly matching TRBD1 (6 bases). The TCR was taken from a human donor in good health (CMV status not recorded). Some clones in this sample may be carry-over from other donors' samples. The CDR3 DNA sequence: TGCAGTGCTAGTCGCGGACAGAATCAGCCCCAGCATTTT. Protein product: CSASRGQNQPQHF.